This TCR beta chain stems from a study of regulatory and conventional T cells in RAG deficiency. Study-wide findings and caveats: Shannon entropy fell and Simpson indices rose in RAG-deficient patients. Sorted Omenn CD25-high CD127-low cells may not be bona fide Tregs. Shorter CDR3s in all patient subsets; >90% Treg-Tconv overlap in Omenn. Treg unique TCR beta sequences were 80 to 100-fold fewer in Omenn syndrome and CID/AS patients than controls.

Some clones are missing from TCRdb's copy, which holds only in-frame ones; the method was immunoSEQ multiplex PCR. The profile shows 34,000 or so clones, around nine tenths of them singletons. Deletions cut 9 bases from V and 2 bases from J, with 11 bases between. CDR1 is SNHLY and CDR2 is FYNNEI in the germline V gene. The CDR3 has 13 amino acids. Comment on this clone: Its antigen is still unknown.

The same data also contributed to another study, on regulatory T cells. According to that study: The primer mix had 52 TRBV and 13 TRBJ primers.

This TCR was recovered from a human donor in good health. The sequenced sample consisted of CD8+ T cells sorted from blood. V and J are TRBV2 and TRBJ2-1; possible D gene TRBD1, 5 bases. Here the CDR3 reads CARLRATYNEQFF. CDR3 sequence (DNA): TGTGCCAGACTCAGGGCCACCTACAATGAGCAGTTCTTC.